These T cell receptor beta chains were read from a single sample in a study of blood T cell repertoires in COVID-19. Clones were sequenced by immunoSEQ multiplex PCR, and TCRdb holds only the in-frame ones, with some missing. The sample has about 97,000 clones; around 94% are singletons. The sequencing input was peripheral blood. Receptors originate from a man aged 50-60 years with active COVID-19. CDR3s include the opening cysteine and the closing phenylalanine or tryptophan. A D gene is named only where the DNA matches it firmly. Clone size, where shown, is once, few, many, or a class for clones that have expanded.

cdr3_aa	j_call	d_call	v_call	clone_size
CASSLRGAGAFF	TRBJ1-1	.	TRBV11-1	.
CAWSPGPGELFF	TRBJ2-2	.	TRBV30	.
CASILDRTNYGYTF	TRBJ1-2	TRBD1	TRBV6-5	.
CASSFAGTVVNQPQHF	TRBJ1-5	TRBD1	TRBV28	.
CASSDRPRLGSYEQYF	TRBJ2-7	.	TRBV6-1	.
CAWTPGEAEAFF	TRBJ1-1	.	TRBV30	.
CASSFAGTGKLYGYTF	TRBJ1-2	TRBD1	TRBV28	.
CASSDRPKDGYTF	TRBJ1-2	.	TRBV27	.
CASSLQGADTEAFF	TRBJ1-1	TRBD1	TRBV7-8	once
CASSERGFEQFF	TRBJ2-1	.	TRBV2	.
CASSAGLAGGQETQYF	TRBJ2-5	TRBD2	TRBV28	.
CASSYSGGRGEKLFF	TRBJ1-4	.	TRBV6-5	.
CASSLETSGRSGTQYF	TRBJ2-3	TRBD2	TRBV9	.
CASAPMTSASTDTQYF	TRBJ2-3	TRBD2	TRBV5-1	.
CASSSPGLAGGNEQFF	TRBJ2-1	TRBD2	TRBV28	.
CASSDDRALYGYTF	TRBJ1-2	TRBD1	TRBV2	.
CAISPGQGIYEQYF	TRBJ2-7	TRBD1	TRBV10-3	.
CASSGGAWNQPQHF	TRBJ1-5	.	TRBV2	.
CASSLAGVAGYTF	TRBJ1-2	.	TRBV5-1	once
CASSVAPVAYNEQFF	TRBJ2-1	.	TRBV9	.
CASSSRTGSGEKLFF	TRBJ1-4	TRBD1	TRBV6-5	.
CASGGTVYEQYF	TRBJ2-7	.	TRBV2	.
CASSISGAGELFF	TRBJ2-2	TRBD2	TRBV12-3/TRBV12-4	.
CASRPDRTNTEAFF	TRBJ1-1	TRBD1	TRBV6-5	.
CAWNLNGYEQYF	TRBJ2-7	.	TRBV30	.
CASSSLTGGGNTIYF	TRBJ1-3	TRBD1	TRBV6-5	few
CASSLGRGSGTEAFF	TRBJ1-1	.	TRBV5-1	.
CASSLTGGTYEQYF	TRBJ2-7	TRBD1	TRBV5-1	.
CASSRGGAHEQYF	TRBJ2-7	TRBD2	TRBV28	.
CASSLGGGRVSYEQYF	TRBJ2-7	TRBD2	TRBV7-9	.
CASATSGSTDTQYF	TRBJ2-3	.	TRBV28	.
CASSEGQGTTEAFF	TRBJ1-1	TRBD1	TRBV6-1	.
CASSSEGAEAFF	TRBJ1-1	.	TRBV5-6	.
CASSSTKDRIVGQETQYF	TRBJ2-5	.	TRBV7-9	.
CASSRQGGIYNEQFF	TRBJ2-1	.	TRBV4-2	.
CASSPRTGGFKNTEAFF	TRBJ1-1	TRBD1	TRBV7-8	.
CASSPSTTGESPLHF	TRBJ1-6	TRBD1	TRBV7-9	.
CASSLQGISYNEQFF	TRBJ2-1	.	TRBV7-9	.
CASSATGEEQFF	TRBJ2-1	TRBD1	TRBV18	.
CASVGTGVQPQHF	TRBJ1-5	TRBD1	TRBV10-3	.
CASSLVNNEQFF	TRBJ2-1	.	TRBV5-4	.
CASSFGQTYEQYF	TRBJ2-7	.	TRBV12-3/TRBV12-4	.
CASSQGLLNNNEQFF	TRBJ2-1	TRBD2	TRBV3-1/TRBV3-2	.
CASRRGTGSSYEQYF	TRBJ2-7	.	TRBV7-9	.
CASSEALQGEDTQYF	TRBJ2-3	TRBD1	TRBV6-1	.
CASSLEQGIGNEQFF	TRBJ2-1	.	TRBV5-1	.
CASSFGQRTEAFF	TRBJ1-1	.	TRBV12-3/TRBV12-4	.
CASSLLAGGSYNEQFF	TRBJ2-1	TRBD2	TRBV28	once
CASSLIYAGRGSSYEQYF	TRBJ2-7	.	TRBV11-2	.
CASSQEGTAIYEQYF	TRBJ2-7	TRBD1	TRBV4-1	.
CASSPGPTSPGTDTQYF	TRBJ2-3	.	TRBV4-1	.
CASSSGTGGPVQYF	TRBJ2-4	TRBD1	TRBV7-9	once
CASSYLGGGEKLFF	TRBJ1-4	.	TRBV5-6	.
CASSNTRSTYTGELFF	TRBJ2-2	.	TRBV9	.
CASSRAGGNTEAFF	TRBJ1-1	.	TRBV2	.
CASSLGDYEGNTIYF	TRBJ1-3	.	TRBV11-2	.
CAIGSGVANTGELFF	TRBJ2-2	TRBD2	TRBV10-3	.